This is a list of T cell receptor beta chains from one sample in a study of T cells in Graves' hyperthyroidism and ophthalmopathy. MiXCR, run by TCRdb on the multiplex PCR reads, gives a single entry per CDR3 protein. The profile shows about 560,000 distinct CDR3 sequences, approximately 15% of them singletons. Sequenced: blood. Receptor source: a woman aged 18-29 years with Graves' hyperthyroidism. CDR3s include the opening cysteine and the closing phenylalanine or tryptophan. D genes are given only for firm matches. The size of a clone is reported for some rows only, either as once, few or many, or as a class for expanded clones.

TGTGCCAGCAGAGTCCCGCCGGTATCCAATTCACCCCTCCACTTT | CASRVPPVSNSPLHF | TRBJ1-6 | TRBV6-1 | NA | NA
TGTGCCAGCAGCTTGTATGGGAGCCGACAGCCCCAGCATTTT | CASSLYGSRQPQHF | TRBJ1-5 | TRBV11-2 | NA | NA
TGTGCCATCAGTTTTATGGGAACCGGGGAGCTGTTTTTT | CAISFMGTGELFF | TRBJ2-2 | TRBV10-3 | NA | few
TGTGCCAGCAGCCAAGAAGCGCGCCGGATACACAATGAGCAGTTCTTC | CASSQEARRIHNEQFF | TRBJ2-1 | TRBV3-1 | NA | many
TGTGCCAGCAGCTTCCCGGGGGGGACTAGCGGGGAATACAATGAGCAGTTCTTC | CASSFPGGTSGEYNEQFF | TRBJ2-1 | TRBV7-4 | TRBD2 | NA
TGTGCCACCAGTGATATGGGACAGGGAATTCGGCAGTTCTTC | CATSDMGQGIRQFF | TRBJ2-1 | TRBV24-1 | TRBD1 | NA
TGTGCCAGCAGTCCGGAGGGCGGGTATCAGCCCCAGCATTTT | CASSPEGGYQPQHF | TRBJ1-5 | TRBV7-2 | NA | many
TGTGCCAGCAGCTTGTTCGCGCCAGTGGGATATGAAGCTTTCTTT | CASSLFAPVGYEAFF | TRBJ1-1 | TRBV5-4 | NA | few
TGCGCCAGCAGCAACCTGGACGGGGCCGGCTATGGCTACACCTTC | CASSNLDGAGYGYTF | TRBJ1-2 | TRBV5-1 | NA | few
TGTGCCAGCCGGGACAGCACTAATGAAAAACTGTTTTTT | CASRDSTNEKLFF | TRBJ1-4 | TRBV28 | TRBD1 | few
TGTGCCAGCAGTTTAAACAGCCCAAACGAGCAGTACTTC | CASSLNSPNEQYF | TRBJ2-7 | TRBV28 | NA | many
TGCAGTGCTAGAGATCTTCAAGGGACGAACACCGGGGAGCTGTTTTTT | CSARDLQGTNTGELFF | TRBJ2-2 | TRBV20-1 | NA | NA
TGTGCCAGCAGCCCCCGCGGACAGTTTTTGGATGAGCAGTTCTTC | CASSPRGQFLDEQFF | TRBJ2-1 | TRBV7-9 | NA | NA
TGTGCCAGCAGTTATAGCGGGAGGACCCAATACGAGCAGTACTTC | CASSYSGRTQYEQYF | TRBJ2-7 | TRBV7-2 | TRBD2 | NA
TGCAGCGTTCAAGACAGGGGGTATAATTCACCCCTCCACTTT | CSVQDRGYNSPLHF | TRBJ1-6 | TRBV29-1 | TRBD1 | many
TGCAGCGGGGAGTATGGGGACAATGAGCAGTTCTTC | CSGEYGDNEQFF | TRBJ2-1 | TRBV29-1 | NA | NA
TGCGCCAGCAGCTTGGCGGGACACCGGGACACCGGGGAGCTGTTTTTT | CASSLAGHRDTGELFF | TRBJ2-2 | TRBV5-1 | NA | few
TGTGCCAGCAGCTTAGCGGCAGGGCCGAACACCGGGGAGCTGTTTTTT | CASSLAAGPNTGELFF | TRBJ2-2 | TRBV7-9 | NA | few
TGTGCCAGCAGCGCGGTTCCGGGACAGGGGGGAAATGAGCAGTTCTTC | CASSAVPGQGGNEQFF | TRBJ2-1 | TRBV7-9 | TRBD1 | NA
TGTGCCTGGAGTAAGGGACTAGCGTCGGATGAGCAGTTCTTC | CAWSKGLASDEQFF | TRBJ2-1 | TRBV30 | TRBD2 | many
TGTGCCACCAGCGTGGGAGAGGGGACGCAGTTCTTC | CATSVGEGTQFF | TRBJ2-1 | TRBV12-3/TRBV12-4 | NA | many
TGTGCCAGCAGCCATCGTGACGGGGGCCGAGCCAAAAACATTCAGTACTTC | CASSHRDGGRAKNIQYF | TRBJ2-4 | TRBV3-2 | NA | few
TGTGCCACCAGCAGAGAGACAGCTCCTAACTATGGCTACACCTTC | CATSRETAPNYGYTF | TRBJ1-2 | TRBV15 | NA | many
TGTGCCAGCATGGGAGGGGCGGGCGAGCAGTACTTC | CASMGGAGEQYF | TRBJ2-7 | TRBV7-6 | TRBD2 | many
TGCGCCAGCAGCTTGGCTTGGGGGGTCTCCTACAATGAGCAGTTCTTC | CASSLAWGVSYNEQFF | TRBJ2-1 | TRBV5-1 | NA | few
TGCAGTGCTAGTCCGGGGAACACTGAAGCTTTCTTT | CSASPGNTEAFF | TRBJ1-1 | TRBV20-1 | NA | many
TGTGCCATCAGTGAGTATTCCGGGACTAGCGGCTACGAGCAGTACTTC | CAISEYSGTSGYEQYF | TRBJ2-7 | TRBV10-3 | TRBD2 | NA
TGTGCCAGCAACTTGGGGGGGGTGAACACTGAAGCTTTCTTT | CASNLGGVNTEAFF | TRBJ1-1 | TRBV7-6 | NA | NA
TGTGCCACCAGTGATTCTGCTGGGCTAGCGGCCACCAATGAGCAGTTCTTC | CATSDSAGLAATNEQFF | TRBJ2-1 | TRBV24-1 | TRBD2 | NA
TGCGCCAGCAGCCAAGAGCAGGGGAACACTGAAGCTTTCTTT | CASSQEQGNTEAFF | TRBJ1-1 | TRBV4-1 | NA | few
TGTGCCAGCACCGAAGTGCAAAGGGGAAGGGAGACCCAGTACTTC | CASTEVQRGRETQYF | TRBJ2-5 | TRBV3-1 | NA | many
TGTGCCAGCAGTGATTCTAGCGGGGGCACAGATACGCAGTATTTT | CASSDSSGGTDTQYF | TRBJ2-3 | TRBV6-4 | TRBD2 | many